These T cell receptor beta chains were read from a single sample in a study of CD8+ T cells in alopecia areata. Produced via immunoSEQ multiplex PCR; TCRdb's table is partial and in-frame only. There are 100,000 to 150,000 clones in the sample; roughly 50% occur only once, and about 10% lies in the top ten. The sample taken for sequencing was NKG2D-low CD8+ T cells sorted from blood. The receptors were sampled from a human donor with alopecia areata. The CDR3 runs from the conserved cysteine through the conserved F or W. Fields, in order: clone size, D gene, J gene, V gene, CDR3 protein, CDR3 DNA. A D gene is named only where the DNA matches it firmly. The listing skips clone size in some rows; elsewhere it reads once, few, many or a size class.

clone_size: .
d_call: TRBD1
j_call: TRBJ1-4
v_call: TRBV29-1
cdr3_aa: CSVLETGGSEKLFF
cdr3_nt: TGCAGCGTTCTAGAGACAGGGGGGAGTGAAAAACTGTTTTTT

clone_size: .
d_call: TRBD1
j_call: TRBJ1-2
v_call: TRBV27
cdr3_aa: CASSPRQGIGYTF
cdr3_nt: TGTGCCAGCAGCCCCAGACAGGGAATTGGCTACACCTTC

clone_size: .
d_call: TRBD1
j_call: TRBJ2-5
v_call: TRBV15
cdr3_aa: CATSRTDGTDDLGGTQYF
cdr3_nt: TGTGCCACCAGCAGAACTGACGGGACAGACGACTTAGGGGGGACCCAGTACTTC

clone_size: .
d_call: .
j_call: TRBJ1-2
v_call: TRBV7-9
cdr3_aa: CASSLAEGDGYTF
cdr3_nt: TGTGCCAGCAGCTTAGCAGAAGGGGATGGCTACACCTTC

clone_size: .
d_call: .
j_call: TRBJ2-1
v_call: TRBV5-4
cdr3_aa: CASSLNDVSLF
cdr3_nt: TGTGCCAGCAGCTTGAACGACGTATCGCTCTTC

clone_size: few
d_call: .
j_call: TRBJ2-3
v_call: TRBV28
cdr3_aa: CASSFSGYTDTQYF
cdr3_nt: TGTGCCAGCAGTTTCTCCGGCTACACAGATACGCAGTATTTT

clone_size: few
d_call: .
j_call: TRBJ2-7
v_call: TRBV4-1
cdr3_aa: CASSQVIQGEEQYF
cdr3_nt: TGCGCCAGCAGCCAGGTTATTCAGGGCGAAGAGCAGTACTTC

clone_size: .
d_call: TRBD2
j_call: TRBJ2-7
v_call: TRBV13
cdr3_aa: CASRVTSGVNEQYF
cdr3_nt: TGTGCCAGCAGAGTGACTAGCGGGGTCAACGAGCAGTACTTC

clone_size: .
d_call: .
j_call: TRBJ2-3
v_call: TRBV10-2
cdr3_aa: CASSDLAGDTQYF
cdr3_nt: TGCGCCAGCAGTGACTTAGCTGGGGATACGCAGTATTTT

clone_size: .
d_call: .
j_call: TRBJ1-2
v_call: TRBV29-1
cdr3_aa: CSVDRGAPGYTF
cdr3_nt: TGCAGCGTTGACCGGGGGGCGCCTGGCTACACCTTC

clone_size: few
d_call: .
j_call: TRBJ2-7
v_call: TRBV29-1
cdr3_aa: CSVEEVGASASYEQYF
cdr3_nt: TGCAGCGTTGAAGAGGTCGGGGCCTCTGCCTCCTACGAGCAGTACTTC

clone_size: .
d_call: .
j_call: TRBJ1-6
v_call: TRBV4-1
cdr3_aa: CASSQSRYNSPLHF
cdr3_nt: TGCGCCAGCAGCCAAAGCAGGTATAATTCACCCCTCCACTTT

clone_size: .
d_call: TRBD1
j_call: TRBJ2-7
v_call: TRBV29-1
cdr3_aa: CSVEDRGFEQYF
cdr3_nt: TGCAGCGTTGAGGACAGGGGGTTCGAGCAGTACTTC

clone_size: few
d_call: TRBD1
j_call: TRBJ2-5
v_call: TRBV7-9
cdr3_aa: CASTDDRELETQYF
cdr3_nt: TGTGCCAGCACCGACGACAGGGAATTGGAGACCCAGTACTTC

clone_size: .
d_call: TRBD2
j_call: TRBJ2-1
v_call: TRBV5-1
cdr3_aa: CASSLAPLGEGIGEQFF
cdr3_nt: TGCGCCAGCAGCTTGGCGCCCCTCGGGGAGGGCATAGGTGAGCAGTTCTTC

clone_size: .
d_call: .
j_call: TRBJ2-3
v_call: TRBV10-2
cdr3_aa: CASGTGSYTQYF
cdr3_nt: TGCGCCAGCGGTACAGGGTCTTATACGCAGTATTTT

clone_size: .
d_call: .
j_call: TRBJ1-5
v_call: TRBV30
cdr3_aa: CAWSTNSNQPQHF
cdr3_nt: TGTGCCTGGAGTACTAATAGCAATCAGCCCCAGCATTTT

clone_size: few
d_call: .
j_call: TRBJ2-1
v_call: TRBV29-1
cdr3_aa: CSAIPRTTHYNEQFF
cdr3_nt: TGCAGCGCCATCCCTAGGACTACTCATTACAATGAGCAGTTCTTC

clone_size: .
d_call: .
j_call: TRBJ1-4
v_call: TRBV9
cdr3_aa: CASRGEEDLELFF
cdr3_nt: TGTGCCAGCAGGGGCGAGGAGGACTTGGAACTGTTTTTT

clone_size: .
d_call: TRBD1
j_call: TRBJ1-5
v_call: TRBV30
cdr3_aa: CAWGQGGQPQHF
cdr3_nt: TGTGCCTGGGGACAGGGAGGTCAGCCCCAGCATTTT

clone_size: .
d_call: .
j_call: TRBJ1-3
v_call: TRBV29-1
cdr3_aa: CSVVDPNSGNTIYF
cdr3_nt: TGCAGCGTTGTTGACCCGAACTCTGGAAACACCATATATTTT

clone_size: once
d_call: .
j_call: TRBJ2-2
v_call: TRBV5-6
cdr3_aa: CASSLANDGFTGELFF
cdr3_nt: TGTGCCAGCAGCTTGGCCAACGACGGATTCACCGGGGAGCTGTTTTTT

clone_size: .
d_call: .
j_call: TRBJ1-5
v_call: TRBV30
cdr3_aa: CAWSPGTNNQPQHF
cdr3_nt: TGTGCCTGGAGCCCCGGGACGAACAATCAGCCCCAGCATTTT

clone_size: .
d_call: TRBD2
j_call: TRBJ2-7
v_call: TRBV9
cdr3_aa: CASSPWGSGSGEQYF
cdr3_nt: TGTGCCAGCAGCCCTTGGGGCAGCGGGAGTGGAGAGCAGTACTTC

clone_size: .
d_call: .
j_call: TRBJ1-2
v_call: TRBV13
cdr3_aa: CASSAAVDWDYGYTF
cdr3_nt: TGTGCCAGCAGCGCCGCGGTTGACTGGGACTATGGCTACACCTTC

clone_size: .
d_call: .
j_call: TRBJ2-3
v_call: TRBV27
cdr3_aa: CASSLSVAPDTQYF
cdr3_nt: TGTGCCAGCAGTTTATCGGTAGCACCAGATACGCAGTATTTT

clone_size: .
d_call: .
j_call: TRBJ2-3
v_call: TRBV29-1
cdr3_aa: CSVVIAETDTQYF
cdr3_nt: TGCAGCGTTGTGATAGCCGAGACAGATACGCAGTATTTT

clone_size: .
d_call: TRBD1
j_call: TRBJ1-2
v_call: TRBV27
cdr3_aa: CASSGGPRTNYGYTF
cdr3_nt: TGTGCCAGTTCAGGGGGCCCTCGTACTAACTATGGCTACACCTTC